This record looks at one T cell receptor beta chain sequence and its context. What it binds is not known. This CDR3 comprises 17 residues. Trimming removed 4 bases at V and 0 bases at J, with 16 bases between. Germline CDR1 and CDR2: SGHAT and FQNNGV. This entry is derived from a study of OX40 agonist ivuxolimab in advanced cancers. The protocol was immunoSEQ multiplex PCR, while the TCRdb copy is restricted to in-frame clones and leaves out a portion. The sample lists 6,000 to 8,000 clones, around three quarters seen once, with 55% to 70% in the top ten. Overall study findings and caveats: Determination of antigen specificity was not performed for the expanded peripheral T cells.

The sequences come from CD4+ or CD8+ T cells sorted from blood, collected in a trial of the OX40 agonist ivuxolimab. The sequence was obtained from an adult with an advanced solid tumor such as melanoma, head and neck, liver or kidney cancer. The rearrangement uses TRBV11-2 and TRBJ1-5; tentatively, D is TRBD1 (6 bases). The CDR3 DNA sequence: TGTGCCAGCAGCTACGGGACATACCCTTATAGCAATCAGCCCCAGCATTTT. It encodes CASSYGTYPYSNQPQHF.